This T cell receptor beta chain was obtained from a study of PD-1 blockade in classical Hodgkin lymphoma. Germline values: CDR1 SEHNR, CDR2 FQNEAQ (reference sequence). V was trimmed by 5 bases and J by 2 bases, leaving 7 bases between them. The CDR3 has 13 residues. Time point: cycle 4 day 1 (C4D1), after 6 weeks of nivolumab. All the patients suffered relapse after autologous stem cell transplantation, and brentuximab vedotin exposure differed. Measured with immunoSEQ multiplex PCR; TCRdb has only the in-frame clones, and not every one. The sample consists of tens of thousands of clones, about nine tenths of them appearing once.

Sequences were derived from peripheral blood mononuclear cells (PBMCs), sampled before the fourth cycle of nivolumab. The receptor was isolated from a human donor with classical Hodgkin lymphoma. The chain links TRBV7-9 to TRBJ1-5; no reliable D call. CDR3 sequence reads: CASSQTRNQPQHF. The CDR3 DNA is TGTGCCAGCAGCCAGACTCGCAATCAGCCCCAGCATTTT.